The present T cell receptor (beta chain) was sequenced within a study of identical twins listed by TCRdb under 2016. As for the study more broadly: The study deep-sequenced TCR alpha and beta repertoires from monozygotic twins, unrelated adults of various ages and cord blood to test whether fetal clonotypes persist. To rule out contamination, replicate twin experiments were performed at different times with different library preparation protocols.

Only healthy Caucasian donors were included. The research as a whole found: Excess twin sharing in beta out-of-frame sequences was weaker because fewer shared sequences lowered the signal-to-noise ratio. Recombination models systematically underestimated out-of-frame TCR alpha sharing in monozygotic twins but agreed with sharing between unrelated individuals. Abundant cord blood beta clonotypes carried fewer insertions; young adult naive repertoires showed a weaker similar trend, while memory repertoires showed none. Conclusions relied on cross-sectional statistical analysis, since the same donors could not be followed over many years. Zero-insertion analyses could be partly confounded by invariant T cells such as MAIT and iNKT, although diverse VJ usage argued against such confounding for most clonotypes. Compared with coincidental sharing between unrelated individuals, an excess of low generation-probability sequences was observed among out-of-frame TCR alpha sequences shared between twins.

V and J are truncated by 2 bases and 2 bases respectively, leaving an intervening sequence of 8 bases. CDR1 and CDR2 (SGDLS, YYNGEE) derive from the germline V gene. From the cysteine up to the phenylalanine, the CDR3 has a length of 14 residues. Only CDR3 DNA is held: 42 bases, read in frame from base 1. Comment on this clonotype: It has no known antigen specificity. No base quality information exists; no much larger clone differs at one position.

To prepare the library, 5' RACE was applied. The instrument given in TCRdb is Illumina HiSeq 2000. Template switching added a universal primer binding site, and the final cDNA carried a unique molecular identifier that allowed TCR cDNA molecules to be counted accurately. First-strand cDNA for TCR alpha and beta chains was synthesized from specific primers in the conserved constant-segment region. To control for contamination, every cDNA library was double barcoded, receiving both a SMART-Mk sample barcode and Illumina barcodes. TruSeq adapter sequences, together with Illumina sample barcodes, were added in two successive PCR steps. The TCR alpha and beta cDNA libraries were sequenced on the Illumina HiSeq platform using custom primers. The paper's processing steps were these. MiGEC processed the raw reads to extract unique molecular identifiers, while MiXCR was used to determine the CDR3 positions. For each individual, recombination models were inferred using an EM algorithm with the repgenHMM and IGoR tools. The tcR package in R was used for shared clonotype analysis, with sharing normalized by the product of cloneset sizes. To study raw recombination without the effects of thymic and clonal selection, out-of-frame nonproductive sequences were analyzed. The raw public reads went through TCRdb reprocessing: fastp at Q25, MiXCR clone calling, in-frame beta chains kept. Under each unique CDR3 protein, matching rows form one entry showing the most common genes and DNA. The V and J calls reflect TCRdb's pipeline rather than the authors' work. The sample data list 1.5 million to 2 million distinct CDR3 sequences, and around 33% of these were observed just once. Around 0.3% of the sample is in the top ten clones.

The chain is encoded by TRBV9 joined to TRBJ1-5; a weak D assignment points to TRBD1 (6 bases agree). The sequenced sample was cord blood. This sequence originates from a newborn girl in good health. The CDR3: CASSVDSGNQPQHF. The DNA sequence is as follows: TGTGCCAGCAGCGTGGACAGTGGCAATCAGCCCCAGCATTTT.